This TCR beta chain was identified during a study of blood T cell repertoires in COVID-19. Germline V gene lookup returns CDR1 LGHNA and CDR2 YNFKEQ. J gave up 7 bases and V 2 bases, and 13 bases lay outside the gene matches. CDR3 length: 17 amino acids. This clone was detected once. Authors' methods: Amplifying reference gene primers gave estimates of nucleated cell counts. Using immunoSEQ multiplex PCR, the repertoire was profiled, and TCRdb retains in-frame clones only, with some absent. V, J and clone size were drawn from that table, and D and trimming were deduced from the DNA. This sample has tens of thousands of clones; more than 65% occur once, and the top ten carry 6% to 9%.

This chain uses TRBV4-2 with TRBJ1-5; 8 bases match TRBD1. The clonotype originates from a human donor in a cohort sampled during active COVID-19. The sequencing sample was made of peripheral blood. In nucleotides, the CDR3 is TGTGCCAGCAGCCAACAGGCTAGGGCAGGGGGCCGCCAGCCCCAGCATTTT. This encodes CASSQQARAGGRQPQHF.